The 11 T cell receptor beta chains reported below all come from one sample, sequenced in a study of T cell changes during pregnancy in multiple sclerosis. Sequencing was performed with immunoSEQ multiplex PCR; in TCRdb, only in-frame clones are kept and a portion is missing. Counted here are approximately 51,000 clones, 85% to 95% occurring once; the ten biggest clones make up about 0.56%. The sequenced sample was CD4+ T cells from peripheral blood mononuclear cells, obtained in the second trimester of pregnancy. The receptor set was obtained from a female donor with multiple sclerosis, enrolled in a pregnancy study.

The chain carries TRBV14 and TRBJ2-3; 12 bases align to TRBD2. This CDR3 contains 18 residues. CDR1 is SGHDN and CDR2 is FVKESK in the germline V gene. J was trimmed by 2 bases and V by 4 bases; bases with no gene match: 10. The CDR3 loop reads CASSPSRLAGVLTDTQYF. The CDR3 DNA reads TGTGCCAGCAGCCCATCGCGACTAGCGGGGGTCCTCACAGATACGCAGTATTTT.

The CDR3 protein is CASRPGQGREQYF. The CDR3 region has the DNA TGTGCCAGCAGACCTGGACAGGGGCGGGAGCAGTACTTC. V is TRBV7-2 and J is TRBJ2-7, with 9 positions matching TRBD1. V was clipped by 6 bases and J by 7 bases; unmatched bases: 7. CDR1 and CDR2 from the germline V gene are SGHTA and FQGNSA. The CDR3 length is 13 residues. Drawing the rest from reference TRBV7-2 and TRBJ2-7, the complete variable domain is GAGVSQSPSNKVTEKGKDVELRCDPISGHTALYWYRQSLGQGLEFLIYFQGNSAPDKSGLPSDRFSAERTGGSVSTLTIQRTQQEDSAVYLCASRPGQGREQYFGPGTRLTVT.

This clone was picked up a small number of times. The rearrangement links TRBV7-6 to TRBJ2-7; 9 nucleotides align to TRBD1. V shed 0 bases, J shed 0 bases, and the junction held 9 bases outside the gene matches. CDR1 is SGHVS, CDR2 FNYEAQ, per germline. The length of the CDR3 is 18 residues. The CDR3 region has the DNA TGTGCCAGCAGCTTAGCGAGTATTGGGACAGGGTCCTCCTACGAGCAGTACTTC. Translated, it gives CASSLASIGTGSSYEQYF.

The V and J genes are TRBV6-1 and TRBJ2-1, with 8 bases fitting TRBD2. The germline CDR1 and CDR2 sequences are MNHNS and SASEGT. The CDR3 contains 16 residues. V was pared by 0 bases and J by 7 bases, with 8 bases of the junction left unmatched. For the CDR3, the DNA is TGTGCCAGCAGTGAAGCTTGGCGGGGGGTAGTTAATGAGCAGTTCTTC. It encodes CASSEAWRGVVNEQFF.

The chain employs TRBV7-9 and TRBJ1-4; 7 bases agree with TRBD1. V gave up 1 base and J gave up 7 bases; unmatched junction bases: 3. There are 14 residues in the CDR3. CDR1 is SEHNR and CDR2 is FQNEAQ in the germline V gene (reference sequence). The DNA for the CDR3 is TGTGCCAGCAGCTTAGTAGCAGGGGGTGAAAAACTGTTTTTT. Its protein product is CASSLVAGGEKLFF. The variable domain in full, completed from reference TRBV7-9 and TRBJ1-4, reads DTGVSQNPRHKITKRGQNVTFRCDPISEHNRLYWYRQTLGQGPEFLTYFQNEAQLEKSRLLSDRFSAERPKGSFSTLEIQRTEQGDSAMYLCASSLVAGGEKLFFGSGTQLSVL.

The gene calls are TRBV29-1 and TRBJ2-7; D might be TRBD1 (6 bases). This CDR3 is built from 11 residues. In germline, CDR1 is SQVTM, CDR2 ANQGSEA. The CDR3, as DNA: TGCAGTGGAGGACAGTCCTACGAGCAGTACTTC. This sequence encodes CSGGQSYEQYF.

This clone was counted a few times. The chain uses TRBV2 and TRBJ1-2; TRBD1 aligns across 8 bases. The CDR3 has 13 amino acids. The germline V gene has CDR1 SNHLY and CDR2 FYNNEI. V lost 7 bases and J lost 3; bases outside the gene matches: 4. The CDR3 reads CASIQGADYGYTF. DNA of the CDR3: TGTGCCAGCATCCAGGGGGCAGACTATGGCTACACCTTC. The whole variable domain, filled in from reference TRBV2 and TRBJ1-2, reads EPEVTQTPSHQVTQMGQEVILRCVPISNHLYFYWYRQILGQKVEFLVSFYNNEISEKSEIFDDQFSVERPDGSNFTLKIRSTKLEDSAMYFCASIQGADYGYTFGSGTRLTVV.

V gene TRBV7-8 combines with J gene TRBJ1-4; weak D call: TRBD1 (6 bases). CDR1 is SGHVS and CDR2 is FQNEAQ in the germline V gene. CDR3 length equals 14 residues. Trimming removed 2 bases from V and 8 bases from J, with 12 bases in between. This chain's CDR3 is CASSLQGLGEKLFF. DNA of the CDR3: TGTGCCAGCAGCTTACAGGGGCTGGGGGAAAAACTGTTTTTT. Full variable domain (missing parts from reference TRBV7-8 and TRBJ1-4): GAGVSQSPRYKVAKRGQDVALRCDPISGHVSLFWYQQALGQGPEFLTYFQNEAQLDKSGLPSDRFFAERPEGSVSTLKIQRTQQEDSAVYLCASSLQGLGEKLFFGSGTQLSVL.

This chain uses TRBV6-5 with TRBJ2-3; 9 bases fit TRBD2. The CDR3 consists of 15 residues. Germline lookup yields CDR1 MNHEY and CDR2 SVGAGI. V trimming: 5 bases; J trimming: 5 bases; junction bases outside the gene matches: 8. For the CDR3, the DNA is TGTGCCAGCAGTGTTAGCGGGGGCCGAAGAGATACGCAGTATTTT. Translated, it gives CASSVSGGRRDTQYF.

V and J are TRBV7-3 and TRBJ2-3; TRBD2 agrees at 12 bases. Trimming removed 5 bases from V and 2 bases from J; junction bases left unmatched: 5. The germline CDR1 and CDR2 sequences are SGHTA and FQGTGA. The length of the CDR3 is 16 residues. CDR3 sequence (DNA): TGTGCCAGCAGCCTAGCGGGGGGGCAGATCACAGATACGCAGTATTTT. As protein: CASSLAGGQITDTQYF.

The chain joins TRBV19 to TRBJ2-2; D call uncertain. Germline V gene data show CDR1 as LNHDA and CDR2 as SQIVND (reference sequence). V shed 7 bases and J shed 2 bases, with 11 bases lying between them. The length of the CDR3 is 14 residues. This CDR3 reads CASTLRINTGELFF. The CDR3 DNA is TGTGCCAGTACACTACGGATAAACACCGGGGAGCTGTTTTTT. Full variable domain (missing parts from reference TRBV19 and TRBJ2-2): DGGITQSPKYLFRKEGQNVTLSCEQNLNHDAMYWYRQDPGQGLRLIYYSQIVNDFQKGDIAEGYSVSREKKESFPLTVTSAQKNPTAFYLCASTLRINTGELFFGEGSRLTVL.